Listed here are 32 T cell receptor beta chains from one sample, sequenced in a study of T cell repertoires in cytomegalovirus infection. No antigen is known for these receptors. TCRdb redid the calling of the reads with MiXCR, one entry per CDR3 protein. Counted here are approximately 990,000 distinct CDR3 sequences, approximately 31% occurring once; the ten biggest clones make up 13%. This specimen was cultured CD8+ T cells from PBMCs, taken from culture after CMV antigen stimulation. The receptors shown here come from a human donor in good health (CMV status not recorded). Some clones in this sample may be carry-over from other donors' samples.

This clonotype showed up many times. This chain uses TRBV7-2 with TRBJ2-5; 13 bases agree with TRBD2. Germline V CDR1 and CDR2: SGHTA, FQGNSA. The CDR3 runs to 18 residues. V lost 5 bases, J lost 0 bases, and 9 bases stayed unmatched. DNA of the CDR3: TGTGCCAGCAGCCCGGGGACTAGCGGGGTTCTATACCAAGAGACCCAGTACTTC. The encoded protein is CASSPGTSGVLYQETQYF.

This clonotype has at least ten counts. V and J are TRBV2 and TRBJ2-7, with 7 bases lining up with TRBD1. With V trimmed by 8 bases and J by 0 bases, 19 bases remained unmatched. Germline-derived CDR1 and CDR2 are SNHLY and FYNNEI. The CDR3 is made up of 18 amino acids. The CDR3 loop is CASPRDSSQHQSSYEQYF. The DNA for the CDR3 is TGTGCCAGCCCTAGGGACAGTTCCCAACACCAGAGCTCCTACGAGCAGTACTTC. The full variable domain, rest sourced from reference TRBV2 and TRBJ2-7, is EPEVTQTPSHQVTQMGQEVILRCVPISNHLYFYWYRQILGQKVEFLVSFYNNEISEKSEIFDDQFSVERPDGSNFTLKIRSTKLEDSAMYFCASPRDSSQHQSSYEQYFGPGTRLTVT.

There are many counts of this clonotype. The V gene is TRBV7-9, the J gene TRBJ2-3; D remains unclear. V gave up 5 bases and J gave up 6 bases, with 27 bases separating them. Per the germline V gene, CDR1 is SEHNR and CDR2 is FQNEAQ (reference sequence). This CDR3 has 18 residues. DNA of the CDR3: TGTGCCAGCAGCCATCACCTCCAGATACTCACTCTCGCCGATACGCAGTATTTT. Its protein is CASSHHLQILTLADTQYF. Supplemented by reference TRBV7-9 and TRBJ2-3, the full variable domain reads DTGVSQNPRHKITKRGQNVTFRCDPISEHNRLYWYRQTLGQGPEFLTYFQNEAQLEKSRLLSDRFSAERPKGSFSTLEIQRTEQGDSAMYLCASSHHLQILTLADTQYFGPGTRLTVL.

Details on this clonotype: The germline gene is not matched at one end of the junction; a read error may be the cause. The chain links TRBV7-2 to TRBJ2-7; D unclear. The CDR3 is 14 residues long. Germline loops: CDR1 SGHTA, CDR2 FQGNSA. CDR3 sequence reads: CVSSKDVAPYEQYF. In DNA form, the CDR3 reads TGTGTCAGCAGCAAGGACGTCGCCCCCTACGAGCAGTACTTC.

The chain uses TRBV19 and TRBJ2-2; TRBD2 matches 8 bases. Germline loops: CDR1 LNHDA, CDR2 SQIVND (reference sequence). This CDR3 region has 15 residues. V dropped 3 bases and J dropped 4; count of bases not matched to a gene: 4. Here the CDR3 DNA reads TGTGCCAGTAGTATCGCCAGCGGGGGCACCGGGGAGCTGTTTTTT. Residues: CASSIASGGTGELFF.

This chain uses TRBV4-1 with TRBJ1-4, with TRBD1 identical over 9 bases. The CDR3 extends over 14 amino acids. V dropped 1 base and J dropped 11; count of bases not matched to a gene: 5. Germline values: CDR1 MGHRA, CDR2 YSYEKL. CDR3 sequence: CASSQGQGVVKLFF. The CDR3 coding sequence is TGCGCCAGCAGCCAAGGACAGGGGGTAGTTAAACTGTTTTTT.

The chain joins TRBV4-1 to TRBJ2-1, with 7 bases identical to TRBD1. The V segment lost 4 bases and the J segment 2 bases; nucleotides outside the gene matches: 8. The CDR3 sequence is 16 residues long. Germline V gene sequence: CDR1 MGHRA, CDR2 YSYEKL. CDR3 region: CASSRTTGAPYNEQFF. As DNA, the CDR3 is TGCGCCAGCAGCCGCACTACAGGGGCCCCCTACAATGAGCAGTTCTTC.

This clonotype has more than one count but fewer than ten. This chain links TRBV6-2 or TRBV6-3 with TRBJ2-7; 7 bases fit TRBD1. This CDR3 spans 17 amino acids. Trimming at V came to 4 bases and at J to 1 base, leaving 13 bases not matched to a gene. CDR1 and CDR2 from the germline V gene are MNHEY and SVGEGT. The CDR3 loop is CASSFSPDRDDSYEQYV. The CDR3 coding sequence is TGTGCCAGCAGTTTCTCCCCTGACAGGGACGATTCCTACGAGCAGTACGTC.

The J gene is TRBJ2-1, the V gene TRBV28, with 7 nucleotides matching TRBD2. The CDR3 runs 20 residues. Germline V gene data show CDR1 as MDHEN and CDR2 as SYDVKM. J lost 6 bases, V lost 5 bases, and 25 bases had no gene match. CDR3 in amino acids: CASSLPTPGTTIEAFNEQFF. In DNA, the CDR3 is TGTGCCAGCAGTCTACCAACGCCCGGGACTACCATAGAAGCATTCAATGAGCAGTTCTTC.

V gene TRBV7-2 combines with J gene TRBJ1-1; D gene uncertain. Germline CDR1 SGHTA, CDR2 FQGNSA. V lost 0 bases and J lost 6, with 8 bases in between. The CDR3 sequence is 13 residues long. This CDR3 is CASSLAVAPEAFF. The DNA of the CDR3 is TGTGCCAGCAGCTTAGCGGTGGCACCTGAAGCTTTCTTT.

This clonotype was picked up a small number of times. The J gene is TRBJ1-1, the V gene TRBV11-2, with D maybe TRBD1 (6 bases). CDR1 and CDR2 from the germline V gene are SGHAT and FQNNGV. The CDR3 is made up of 15 amino acids. Trimming took 3 bases from V and 1 from J, leaving 12 bases between them. The CDR3 sequence is CASSLGYRANTEAFF. The CDR3 region has the DNA TGTGCCAGCAGCTTGGGTTACAGGGCGAACACTGAAGCTTTCTTT.

The table lists this clonotype with many counts. J is TRBJ1-2 and V is TRBV10-3; TRBD1 matches at 12 bases. Germline CDR1 ENHRY, CDR2 SYGVKD. After removal of 3 bases from V and 6 bases from J, the junction contained 5 bases not matched to a gene. This CDR3 has 15 amino acids. Here the CDR3 reads CAISDGDRGPDGYTF. DNA for the CDR3: TGTGCCATCAGTGACGGGGACAGGGGGCCTGATGGCTACACCTTC.

A single count supports this clonotype. The chain carries TRBV6-5 and TRBJ2-4; no firm D call. Germline V gene data show CDR1 as MNHEY and CDR2 as SVGAGI. The CDR3 sequence is 16 residues long. The V gene lost 7 bases and the J gene lost 0 bases, with 16 bases spanning the gap. The CDR3 DNA reads as TGTGCCAGCACCCCCGGATCCGGGTTAGCCAAAAACATTCAGTACTTC. Translating gives CASTPGSGLAKNIQYF.

The chain combines TRBV10-3 with TRBJ2-7, with 9 positions matching TRBD2. Trimming took 4 bases from V and 2 from J; bases not matched to a gene: 3. There are 14 residues in the CDR3. In germline, CDR1 is ENHRY, CDR2 SYGVKD. For the CDR3, the DNA is TGTGCCATCAGTGGCGGGGGGGCCGCCTACGAGCAGTACTTC. This translates into CAISGGGAAYEQYF.

The CDR3 sequence: CASSQALSVRNEQFF. The CDR3 coding sequence is TGCGCCAGCAGCCAAGCTTTAAGCGTCCGGAATGAGCAGTTCTTC. The chain employs TRBV4-1 and TRBJ2-1; D call uncertain. Germline CDR1 reads MGHRA; CDR2 reads YSYEKL. V was trimmed by 1 base and J by 7 bases, leaving 14 bases between them. The CDR3 consists of 15 residues.

This clonotype appeared a few times. This chain joins TRBV7-9 and TRBJ2-7, with D possibly being TRBD2 (6 bases). Germline V gene sequence: CDR1 SEHNR, CDR2 FQNEAQ (reference sequence). This CDR3 comprises 14 residues. V was shortened by 1 base and J by 6 bases, with 13 bases between the two germline ends. CDR3 bases: TGTGCCAGCAGCTTAGTACTATCCGGGGGCGAGCAGTACTTC. Protein product: CASSLVLSGGEQYF. Drawing the rest from reference TRBV7-9 and TRBJ2-7, the complete variable domain is DTGVSQNPRHKITKRGQNVTFRCDPISEHNRLYWYRQTLGQGPEFLTYFQNEAQLEKSRLLSDRFSAERPKGSFSTLEIQRTEQGDSAMYLCASSLVLSGGEQYFGPGTRLTVT.

This chain uses TRBV29-1 with TRBJ1-5, with TRBD1 identical over 8 bases. The CDR3 loop spans 14 amino acids. The V segment lost 6 bases and the J segment 0 bases; nucleotides outside the gene matches: 4. Looked up from germline, CDR1 is SQVTM and CDR2 is ANQGSEA. Here the CDR3 reads CSVGTGNSNQPQHF. DNA for the CDR3: TGCAGCGTGGGGACAGGAAATAGCAATCAGCCCCAGCATTTT.

The chain recombines TRBV6-2 or TRBV6-3 with TRBJ1-5; 7 positions match TRBD1. Germline CDR1 is MNHEY and CDR2 is SVGEGT. Losses at the gene ends were 6 bases for V and 3 bases for J; bases not matched to a gene: 11. The CDR3 is 16 amino acids. CDR3 region: CASSQGTAGYNQPQHF. The CDR3 bases are TGTGCCAGCAGCCAAGGGACAGCGGGTTACAATCAGCCCCAGCATTTT.

V usage is TRBV2 and J usage is TRBJ2-2, with unresolved D. The CDR3 sequence is 13 residues long. Looked up from germline, CDR1 is SNHLY and CDR2 is FYNNEI. Trimming removed 4 bases from V and 7 bases from J, with 10 bases in between. CDR3 sequence reads: CASSGKSVGELFF. The CDR3 coding sequence is TGTGCCAGCAGTGGTAAATCGGTCGGGGAGCTGTTTTTT.

This clonotype showed up many times. The gene calls are TRBV7-2 and TRBJ2-1; TRBD2 agrees at 16 bases. This CDR3 has 18 amino acids. With V trimmed by 10 bases and J by 7 bases, 16 bases remained unmatched. CDR1 is SGHTA, CDR2 FQGNSA, per germline. The CDR3 is CAIIAGTSGGALRNEQFF. CDR3 DNA sequence: TGTGCCATCATAGCCGGGACTAGCGGGGGGGCGCTGAGAAATGAGCAGTTCTTC.

The chain recombines TRBV11-2 with TRBJ2-1; 7 bases agree with TRBD2. With 5 bases clipped from V and 2 bases from J, the junction kept 9 bases outside the gene matches. CDR1 is SGHAT and CDR2 is FQNNGV in the germline V gene. The CDR3 length is 16 residues. CDR3 sequence: CASSALGGGAYNEQFF. CDR3 coding DNA: TGTGCCAGCAGCGCCTTGGGGGGGGGGGCCTACAATGAGCAGTTCTTC. Together with reference TRBV11-2 and TRBJ2-1, the CDR3 gives the full variable domain: EAGVAQSPRYKIIEKRQSVAFWCNPISGHATLYWYQQILGQGPKLLIQFQNNGVVDDSQLPKDRFSAERLKGVDSTLKIQPAKLEDSAVYLCASSALGGGAYNEQFFGPGTRLTVL.

This rearrangement joins TRBV24-1 to TRBJ2-6, with no clear D. The germline V gene has CDR1 KGHDR and CDR2 SFDVKD. V lost 5 bases and J 2 bases, leaving 12 bases between the germline ends. The length of the CDR3 is 16 residues. The CDR3 loop is CATSVKGSAGANVLTF. CDR3 coding DNA: TGTGCCACCAGTGTAAAGGGATCGGCTGGGGCCAACGTCCTGACTTTC.

The chain has TRBV6-6 and TRBJ2-1, with TRBD2 identical over 8 bases. Germline loops: CDR1 MNHNY, CDR2 SVGAGI (reference sequence). V shed 0 bases, J shed 5 bases, and the junction held 21 bases outside the gene matches. There are 21 residues in the CDR3. DNA for the CDR3: TGTGCCAGCAGTTACTCTACACCTTACACCGTAGCGGGGCCATCCGACAATGAGCAGTTCTTC. This codes for CASSYSTPYTVAGPSDNEQFF.

The chain joins TRBV7-2 to TRBJ1-3; maybe TRBD1 (5 bases). Trimming removed 2 bases at V and 0 bases at J, with 17 bases between. The CDR3 covers 18 residues. Per germline, CDR1 SGHTA and CDR2 FQGNSA. DNA of the CDR3: TGTGCCAGCAGCTTAAAGGGACCTCAAGTCAGCTCTGGAAACACCATATATTTT. Residues: CASSLKGPQVSSGNTIYF.

The CDR3 coding sequence is TGTGCCAGCACCCCCGAAGGGAGGGCCCACTATGGCTACACCTTC. Protein sequence: CASTPEGRAHYGYTF. J is TRBJ1-2 and V is TRBV27; D call uncertain. There are 15 residues in the CDR3. V lost 7 bases to trimming and J lost 3 bases, with 18 bases between them. Germline values: CDR1 MNHEY, CDR2 SMNVEV (reference sequence).

There are many counts of this clonotype. This rearrangement joins TRBV7-8 to TRBJ2-5, with a weak D call TRBD2 (6 bases). The ends were cut back, 4 bases at V and 0 bases at J, with 15 bases in the middle. The germline V gene has CDR1 SGHVS and CDR2 FQNEAQ. CDR3 length: 16 residues. CDR3 sequence: CASSSFRDSYQETQYF. CDR3 coding DNA: TGTGCCAGCAGCTCATTCCGGGACTCGTACCAAGAGACCCAGTACTTC.

This chain connects TRBV6-1 to TRBJ1-1; D possibly corresponds to TRBD1 (6 bases). Trimming removed 9 bases from V and 5 bases from J, with 10 bases in between. The germline CDR1 and CDR2 sequences are MNHNS and SASEGT. This CDR3 region has 11 residues. The CDR3 DNA reads TGTGCCAGTATGAGGGGGACTGAAGCTTTCTTT. It codes for CASMRGTEAFF.

This chain links TRBV7-9 with TRBJ2-5, with no clear D. Trimming removed 4 bases from V and 7 bases from J, with 10 bases in between. Looked up from germline, CDR1 is SEHNR and CDR2 is FQNEAQ (reference sequence). CDR3 length: 12 amino acids. CDR3 in amino acids: CASSWRFWTQYF. DNA of the CDR3: TGTGCCAGCAGCTGGAGATTTTGGACCCAGTACTTC.

This clonotype was observed a few times. The chain combines TRBV2 with TRBJ2-3; no clear D. V lost 2 bases and J 6 bases, leaving 9 bases between the germline ends. Germline loops: CDR1 SNHLY, CDR2 FYNNEI. This CDR3 spans 13 amino acids. CDR3 loop: CASSENGMDTQYF. The CDR3 nucleotides read TGTGCCAGCAGTGAAAACGGTATGGATACGCAGTATTTT.

This clonotype was observed at least ten times. The chain has TRBV7-8 and TRBJ2-6, with a weak D call TRBD1 (5 bases). The CDR3 spans 15 residues. Trimming pared 4 bases from V and 4 bases from J, leaving 11 bases between. The germline V gene has CDR1 SGHVS and CDR2 FQNEAQ. The CDR3 DNA reads as TGTGCCAGCAGCTCAGGGTTTGCCGGGGCCAACGTCCTGACTTTC. Translating gives CASSSGFAGANVLTF.

The CDR3 bases are TGTGCCAGCAGTTACGGGACAGGGGTCCAGCCCCAGCATTTT. It specifies CASSYGTGVQPQHF. The J gene is TRBJ1-5, the V gene TRBV6-2 or TRBV6-3; 10 nucleotides align to TRBD1. Per the germline V gene, CDR1 is MNHEY and CDR2 is SVGEGT. This CDR3 is 14 amino acids long. The V segment lost 2 bases and the J segment 7 bases; nucleotides outside the gene matches: 2.

This chain joins TRBV27 and TRBJ2-1, with D unclear. This CDR3 comprises 12 residues. Germline V gives CDR1 MNHEY, CDR2 SMNVEV (reference sequence). Trimming cost V 4 bases and J 7 bases, with 8 bases left between them. The CDR3 DNA reads as TGTGCCAGCAGTTGGTTAGGGAATGAGCAGTTCTTC. Protein product: CASSWLGNEQFF.